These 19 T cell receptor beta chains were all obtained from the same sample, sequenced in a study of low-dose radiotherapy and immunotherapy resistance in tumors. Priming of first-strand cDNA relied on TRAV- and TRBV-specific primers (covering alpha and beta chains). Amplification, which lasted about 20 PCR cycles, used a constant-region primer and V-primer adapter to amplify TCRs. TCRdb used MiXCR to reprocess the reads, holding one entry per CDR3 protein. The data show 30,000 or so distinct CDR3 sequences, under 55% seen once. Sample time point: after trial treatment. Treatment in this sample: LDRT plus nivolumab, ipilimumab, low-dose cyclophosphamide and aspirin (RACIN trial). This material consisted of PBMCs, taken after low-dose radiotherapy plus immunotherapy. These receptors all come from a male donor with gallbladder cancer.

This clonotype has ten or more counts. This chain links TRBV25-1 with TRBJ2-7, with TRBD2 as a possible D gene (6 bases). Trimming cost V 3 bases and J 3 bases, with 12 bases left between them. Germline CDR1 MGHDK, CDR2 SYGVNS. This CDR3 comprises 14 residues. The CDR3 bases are TGTGCCAGCAGTGAGGGTGGGGGGTTCTACGAGCAGTACTTC. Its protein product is CASSEGGGFYEQYF.

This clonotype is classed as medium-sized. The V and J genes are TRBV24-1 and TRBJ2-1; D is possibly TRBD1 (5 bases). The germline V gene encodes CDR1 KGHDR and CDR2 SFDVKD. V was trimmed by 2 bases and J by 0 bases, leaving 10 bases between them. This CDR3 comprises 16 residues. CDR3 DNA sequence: TGTGCCACCAGTGATTGGGGCAGTGGCTCCTACAATGAGCAGTTCTTC. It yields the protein CATSDWGSGSYNEQFF.

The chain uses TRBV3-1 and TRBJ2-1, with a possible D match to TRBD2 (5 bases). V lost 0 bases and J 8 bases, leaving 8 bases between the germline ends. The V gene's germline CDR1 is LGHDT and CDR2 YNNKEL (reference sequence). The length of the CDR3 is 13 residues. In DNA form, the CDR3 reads TGTGCCAGCAGCCAAGATAGGCGGGATGAGCAGTTCTTC. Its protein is CASSQDRRDEQFF.

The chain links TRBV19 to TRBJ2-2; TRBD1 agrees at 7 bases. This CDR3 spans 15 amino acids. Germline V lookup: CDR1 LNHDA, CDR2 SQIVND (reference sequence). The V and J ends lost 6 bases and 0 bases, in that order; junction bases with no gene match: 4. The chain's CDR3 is CASSIDRANTGELFF. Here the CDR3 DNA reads TGTGCCAGTAGCATTGACAGGGCGAACACCGGGGAGCTGTTTTTT.

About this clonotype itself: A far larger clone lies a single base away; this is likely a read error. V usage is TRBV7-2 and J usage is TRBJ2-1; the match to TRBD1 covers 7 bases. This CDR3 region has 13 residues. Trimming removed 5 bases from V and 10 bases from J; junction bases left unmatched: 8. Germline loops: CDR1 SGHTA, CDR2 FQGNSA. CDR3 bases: TGTGCCAGCAGCGCAGACAGGGCCTACGAGCAGTTCTTC. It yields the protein CASSADRAYEQFF.

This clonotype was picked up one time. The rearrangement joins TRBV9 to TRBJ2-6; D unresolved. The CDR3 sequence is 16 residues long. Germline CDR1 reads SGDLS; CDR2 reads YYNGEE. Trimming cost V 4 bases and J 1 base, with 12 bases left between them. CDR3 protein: CASSPPGGSGANVLTF. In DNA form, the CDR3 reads TGTGCCAGCAGCCCGCCCGGCGGATCTGGGGCCAACGTCCTGACTTTC.

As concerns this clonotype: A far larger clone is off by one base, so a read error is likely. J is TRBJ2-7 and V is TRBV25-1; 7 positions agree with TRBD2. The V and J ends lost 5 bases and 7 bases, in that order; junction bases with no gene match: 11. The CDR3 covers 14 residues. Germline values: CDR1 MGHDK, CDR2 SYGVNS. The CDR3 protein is CASSPGSSGNEQYF. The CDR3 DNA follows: TGTGCCAGCAGTCCAGGGTCTAGCGGCAATGAGCAGTACTTC.

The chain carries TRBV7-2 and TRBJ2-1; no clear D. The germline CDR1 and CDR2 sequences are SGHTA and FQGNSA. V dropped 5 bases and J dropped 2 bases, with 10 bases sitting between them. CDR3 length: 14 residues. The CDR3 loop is CASSVDSAYNEQFF. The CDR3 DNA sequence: TGTGCCAGCAGCGTAGACTCCGCCTACAATGAGCAGTTCTTC.

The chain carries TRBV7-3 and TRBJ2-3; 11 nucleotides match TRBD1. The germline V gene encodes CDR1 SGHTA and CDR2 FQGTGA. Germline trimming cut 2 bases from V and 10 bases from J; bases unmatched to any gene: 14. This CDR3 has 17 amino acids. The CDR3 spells CASSLPAGQGDVGAQYF. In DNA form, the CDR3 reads TGTGCCAGCAGCTTACCCGCGGGACAGGGGGACGTTGGGGCGCAGTATTTT.

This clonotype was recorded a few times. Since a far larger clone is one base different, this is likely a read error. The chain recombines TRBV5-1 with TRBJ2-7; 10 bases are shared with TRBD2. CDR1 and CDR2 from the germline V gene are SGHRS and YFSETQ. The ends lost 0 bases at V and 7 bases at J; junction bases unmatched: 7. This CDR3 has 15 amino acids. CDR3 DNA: TGCGCCAGCAGCTTGGAGAGCGGGGGGGACAATGAGCAGTACTTC. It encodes CASSLESGGDNEQYF.

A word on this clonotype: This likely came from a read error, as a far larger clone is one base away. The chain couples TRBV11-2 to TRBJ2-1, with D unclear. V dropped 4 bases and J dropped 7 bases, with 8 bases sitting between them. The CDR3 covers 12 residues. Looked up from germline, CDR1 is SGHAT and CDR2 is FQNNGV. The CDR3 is CASSSPVNEQFF. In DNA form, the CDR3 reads TGTGCCAGCAGCTCCCCGGTAAATGAGCAGTTCTTC.

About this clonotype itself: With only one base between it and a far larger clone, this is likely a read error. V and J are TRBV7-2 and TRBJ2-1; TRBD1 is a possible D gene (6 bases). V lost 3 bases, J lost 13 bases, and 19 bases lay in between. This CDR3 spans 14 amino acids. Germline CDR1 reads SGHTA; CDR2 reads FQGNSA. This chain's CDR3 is CASSFPRGQETQFF. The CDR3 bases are TGTGCCAGCAGCTTCCCCAGGGGACAAGAGACCCAGTTCTTC.

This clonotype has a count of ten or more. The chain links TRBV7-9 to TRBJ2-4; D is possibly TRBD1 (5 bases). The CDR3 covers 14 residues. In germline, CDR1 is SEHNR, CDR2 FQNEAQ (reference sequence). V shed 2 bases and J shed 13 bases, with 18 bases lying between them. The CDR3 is CASSLITPGQPQYF. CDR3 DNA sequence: TGTGCCAGCAGCTTAATTACCCCAGGGCAGCCGCAGTACTTC.

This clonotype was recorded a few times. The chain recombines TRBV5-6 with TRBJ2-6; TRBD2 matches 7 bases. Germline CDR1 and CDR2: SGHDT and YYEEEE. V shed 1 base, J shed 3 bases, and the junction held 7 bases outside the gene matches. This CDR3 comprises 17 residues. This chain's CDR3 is CASSLLASGFGANVLTF. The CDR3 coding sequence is TGTGCCAGCAGCTTGCTCGCTAGCGGCTTTGGGGCCAACGTCCTGACTTTC.

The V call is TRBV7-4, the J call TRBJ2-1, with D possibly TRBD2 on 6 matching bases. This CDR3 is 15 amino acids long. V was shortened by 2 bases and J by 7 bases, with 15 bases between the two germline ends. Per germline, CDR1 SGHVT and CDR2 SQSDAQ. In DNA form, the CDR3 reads TGTGCCAGCAGCTTACAGTCCGGGAGTCTTAATGAGCAGTTCTTC. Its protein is CASSLQSGSLNEQFF.

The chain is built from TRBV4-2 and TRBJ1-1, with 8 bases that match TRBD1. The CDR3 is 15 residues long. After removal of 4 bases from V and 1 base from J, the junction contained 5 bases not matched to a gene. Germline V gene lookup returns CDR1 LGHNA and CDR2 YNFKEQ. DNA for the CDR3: TGTGCCAGCAGCCCTTATGGACAGGGGAACACTGAAGCTTTCTTT. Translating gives CASSPYGQGNTEAFF.

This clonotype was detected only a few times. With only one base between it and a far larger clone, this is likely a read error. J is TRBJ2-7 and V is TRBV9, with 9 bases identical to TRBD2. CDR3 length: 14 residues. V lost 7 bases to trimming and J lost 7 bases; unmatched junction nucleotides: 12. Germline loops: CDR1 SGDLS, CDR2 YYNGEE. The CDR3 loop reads CASSRGRAEEEQYF. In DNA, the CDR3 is TGTGCCAGCTCTCGCGGGAGGGCCGAGGAGGAGCAGTACTTC.

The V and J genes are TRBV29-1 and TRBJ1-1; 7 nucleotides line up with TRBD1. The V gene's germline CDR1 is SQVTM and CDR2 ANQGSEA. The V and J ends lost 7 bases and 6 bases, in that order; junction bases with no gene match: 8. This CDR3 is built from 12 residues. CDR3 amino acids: CSAGEQGAEAFF. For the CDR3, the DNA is TGCAGCGCTGGGGAGCAGGGGGCTGAAGCTTTCTTT.

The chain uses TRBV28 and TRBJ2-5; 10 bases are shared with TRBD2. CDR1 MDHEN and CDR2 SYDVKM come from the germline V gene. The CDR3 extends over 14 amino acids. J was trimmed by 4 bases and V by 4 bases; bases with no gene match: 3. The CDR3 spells CASSSSGRSETQYF. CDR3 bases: TGTGCCAGCAGTTCTAGCGGGAGATCAGAGACCCAGTACTTC.